These T cell receptor beta chains were read from a single sample in a study of blood T cell repertoires in COVID-19. Assay used: immunoSEQ multiplex PCR; TCRdb lists only in-frame clones, some missing. This sample has some 350,000 clones; 87% occur once, and the top ten carry roughly 5%. The sample taken for sequencing was PBMCs or T cells enriched from blood (not recorded which). The source of these receptors is a woman aged 25 to 45 who had recovered from COVID-19. Each CDR3 is given with its conserved first and last residue.

J gene | V gene | CDR3 protein
TRBJ1-1 | TRBV5-1 | CASSSLGPGNTEAFF
TRBJ2-1 | TRBV24-1 | CATSGGQGSYNEQFF
TRBJ1-1 | TRBV5-1 | CASSPVGREVTEAFF
TRBJ1-1 | TRBV13 | CASSKDGDRGTEAFF
TRBJ2-2 | TRBV7-2 | CASSLAPRGTGELFF
TRBJ1-1 | TRBV18 | CASSRETAEAFF
TRBJ2-5 | TRBV7-8 | CASSARETQYF
TRBJ1-1 | TRBV3-1/TRBV3-2 | CASSQGLDTEAFF
TRBJ1-1 | TRBV7-2 | CASTTSGGNTEAFF
TRBJ1-1 | TRBV6-1 | CASCETGNTEAFF
TRBJ1-1 | TRBV9 | CASSVAGGTAEAFF
TRBJ2-2 | TRBV27 | CASRTREGAHTGELFF
TRBJ1-1 | TRBV21-1 | CASSKYRGWAGGNNTEAFF
TRBJ2-5 | TRBV27 | CASSTRGTGWRQETQYF
TRBJ1-1 | TRBV2 | CASSEFLDMNTEAFF
TRBJ2-7 | TRBV18 | CASSEQGGASYEQYF
TRBJ1-1 | TRBV6-7 | CASSLTPETGEMNTEAFF
TRBJ1-2 | TRBV24-1 | CATSDGGQRDYGYTF
TRBJ2-4 | TRBV5-6 | CASSSTVGKNIQYF
TRBJ1-2 | TRBV20-1 | CSASQGAGYTF
TRBJ1-4 | TRBV5-8 | CASNRLRGGIANEKLFF
TRBJ2-7 | TRBV5-1 | CASNLGGIGSYEQYF